Each of the 29 T cell receptor beta chains below was sequenced from the same sample in a study of blood T cell repertoires in COVID-19. Only in-frame clones appear in the TCRdb table, and some are missing; sequencing was by immunoSEQ multiplex PCR. The repertoire holds almost 400,000 clones, with roughly 90% as singletons. Sequenced sample: PBMCs or T cells enriched from blood (not recorded which). The receptor set was obtained from a woman in her 30s with acute COVID-19.

The chain employs TRBV14 and TRBJ2-7; tentative D call: TRBD2 (6 bases). Trimming removed 0 bases from V and 1 base from J, with 10 bases in between. Germline values: CDR1 SGHDN, CDR2 FVKESK. This CDR3 spans 15 amino acids. Here the CDR3 DNA reads TGTGCCAGCAGCCAAGATTACGGGGGATCCTACGAGCAGTACTTC. This sequence encodes CASSQDYGGSYEQYF. The full variable domain, its missing parts supplied by reference TRBV14 and TRBJ2-7, is EAGVTQFPSHSVIEKGQTVTLRCDPISGHDNLYWYRRVMGKEIKFLLHFVKESKQDESGMPNNRFLAERTGGTYSTLKVQPAELEDSGVYFCASSQDYGGSYEQYFGPGTRLTVT.

The CDR3 spells CSGLLGRGNTIYF. As DNA, the CDR3 is TGCAGCGGACTCTTAGGAAGAGGAAACACCATATATTTT. The chain is built from TRBV29-1 and TRBJ1-3, with D hard to call. The ends were cut back, 7 bases at V and 4 bases at J, with 14 bases in the middle. The CDR3 has 13 amino acids. Germline V gives CDR1 SQVTM, CDR2 ANQGSEA.

The rearrangement joins TRBV5-4 to TRBJ2-7; 14 bases align to TRBD2. The CDR3 runs 16 residues. Germline CDR1 and CDR2: SGHNT and YYREEE (reference sequence). V was clipped by 4 bases and J by 5 bases; unmatched bases: 8. The CDR3 here is CASSPERTSGGNEQYF. CDR3 sequence (DNA): TGTGCCAGCAGCCCCGAACGGACTAGCGGGGGGAACGAGCAGTACTTC.

V and J are TRBV10-3 and TRBJ1-3, with D unclear. Between the trimmed V and J ends, which lost 10 bases and 0 bases, there was a span of 10 bases. This CDR3 is built from 13 residues. CDR1 is ENHRY, CDR2 SYGVKD, per germline. The CDR3 DNA is TGTGCCACCGGCGGTTACTCTGGAAACACCATATATTTT. It specifies CATGGYSGNTIYF.

The chain links TRBV15 to TRBJ2-1; no clear D. The CDR3 runs to 14 residues. Germline V CDR1 and CDR2: LNHNV, YYDKDF (reference sequence). V lost 2 bases, J lost 3 bases, and 8 bases lay in between. The CDR3 DNA follows: TGTGCCACCAGCAGATACACAAACTACAATGAGCAGTTCTTC. Its translation is CATSRYTNYNEQFF.

This clone is a singleton in its sample. The chain employs TRBV24-1 and TRBJ2-2, with D possibly TRBD1 on 6 matching bases. V gave up 5 bases and J gave up 5 bases, with 14 bases separating them. CDR3 size: 15 residues. Looked up from germline, CDR1 is KGHDR and CDR2 is SFDVKD. CDR3 loop: CATSAEDRLTGELFF. In DNA, the CDR3 is TGTGCCACCAGTGCCGAGGACAGATTGACCGGGGAGCTGTTTTTT.

The chain recombines TRBV24-1 with TRBJ2-7; 7 positions match TRBD1. The CDR3 consists of 14 residues. V was clipped by 0 bases and J by 5 bases; unmatched bases: 3. Germline V CDR1 and CDR2: KGHDR, SFDVKD. CDR3 loop: CATSDLHRGDEQYF. For the CDR3, the DNA is TGTGCCACCAGTGATTTGCACAGGGGCGACGAGCAGTACTTC.

The V call is TRBV4-1, the J call TRBJ1-1, with 9 bases fitting TRBD1. J gave up 5 bases and V 3 bases, and 7 bases lay outside the gene matches. Germline loops: CDR1 MGHRA, CDR2 YSYEKL. The CDR3 has 15 amino acids. The CDR3 loop reads CASSQETGGPTEAFF. DNA of the CDR3: TGCGCCAGCAGCCAGGAAACAGGGGGCCCGACTGAAGCTTTCTTT.

DNA for the CDR3: TGTGCCAGTAGTCCGGACCGGGACAGGTGGGATACGCAGTATTTT. It yields the protein CASSPDRDRWDTQYF. The chain joins TRBV19 to TRBJ2-3; TRBD1 matches 8 bases. This CDR3 spans 15 amino acids. The germline V gene encodes CDR1 LNHDA and CDR2 SQIVND (reference sequence). V lost 5 bases to trimming and J lost 6 bases; unmatched junction nucleotides: 10. The full variable domain, completed using reference TRBV19 and TRBJ2-3, is DGGITQSPKYLFRKEGQNVTLSCEQNLNHDAMYWYRQDPGQGLRLIYYSQIVNDFQKGDIAEGYSVSREKKESFPLTVTSAQKNPTAFYLCASSPDRDRWDTQYFGPGTRLTVL.

This clone came up many times. The chain employs TRBV6-4 and TRBJ2-3, with 7 bases that match TRBD1. This CDR3 region has 14 residues. The ends lost 4 bases at V and 1 base at J; junction bases unmatched: 2. The germline V gene has CDR1 MRHNA and CDR2 SNTAGT. The CDR3 coding sequence is TGTGCCAGCAGTGGACAGGGAGGCACAGATACGCAGTATTTT. This gives the protein CASSGQGGTDTQYF.

This clone occurred a few times. The chain uses TRBV2 and TRBJ1-2, with D unresolved. The CDR3 covers 12 residues. V dropped 6 bases and J dropped 7 bases, with 12 bases sitting between them. Germline V CDR1 and CDR2: SNHLY, FYNNEI. CDR3 DNA: TGTGCCAGCAGAGAGGAGGCCCCTGGCTACACCTTC. This translates into CASREEAPGYTF.

The rearrangement links TRBV2 to TRBJ1-2; 10 bases align to TRBD1. Unmatched junction bases numbered 5, after V lost 4 bases and J lost 3 bases. This CDR3 is 15 amino acids long. Germline values: CDR1 SNHLY, CDR2 FYNNEI. The DNA of the CDR3 is TGTGCCAGCAGTGCGCCCGGGACAGGGGACTATGGCTACACCTTC. Protein: CASSAPGTGDYGYTF.

The chain couples TRBV5-4 to TRBJ1-2; 12 nucleotides line up with TRBD1. CDR3 length equals 14 residues. Losses at the gene ends were 3 bases for V and 7 bases for J; bases not matched to a gene: 4. Looked up from germline, CDR1 is SGHNT and CDR2 is YYREEE (reference sequence). CDR3 in DNA: TGTGCCAGCAGCTCGCCGGGACAGGGGGCTGGCTACACCTTC. Its translation is CASSSPGQGAGYTF.

In this sample, this clone turned up once. The chain couples TRBV2 to TRBJ1-2; maybe TRBD1 (6 bases). The CDR3 has 15 residues. Per the germline V gene, CDR1 is SNHLY and CDR2 is FYNNEI. With 0 bases removed from V and 7 bases from J, the gap between germline ends came to 15 bases. The DNA for the CDR3 is TGTGCCAGCAGTGAAGCGGGGGCACAGGGCGGTGGCTACACCTTC. This translates into CASSEAGAQGGGYTF.

This clone was observed a single time. The gene calls are TRBV2 and TRBJ2-7, with a possible D match to TRBD1 (5 bases). Germline CDR1 reads SNHLY; CDR2 reads FYNNEI. CDR3 length: 13 residues. V was pared by 6 bases and J by 2 bases, with 11 bases between. The CDR3 DNA reads TGTGCCAGCAGCAACCAGGGTACCTACGAGCAGTACTTC. Translating it yields CASSNQGTYEQYF.

The chain combines TRBV19 with TRBJ2-5, with TRBD2 matching over 12 bases. CDR3 size: 18 residues. In germline, CDR1 is LNHDA, CDR2 SQIVND (reference sequence). The J segment lost 0 bases and the V segment lost 4 bases, leaving 9 bases of the junction unmatched. The CDR3 bases are TGTGCCAGTAGTACGAGACGGACTAGCGGGGCACACCAAGAGACCCAGTACTTC. It yields the protein CASSTRRTSGAHQETQYF.

V and J are TRBV10-1 and TRBJ2-2, with D tentatively TRBD1 (7 bases). With 5 bases removed from V and 0 bases from J, the gap between germline ends came to 10 bases. Germline V gene lookup returns CDR1 WNHNN and CDR2 SYGVQD (reference sequence). The CDR3 sequence is 15 residues long. The CDR3 sequence is CASSRGTANTGELFF. DNA of the CDR3: TGCGCCAGCAGTCGCGGGACAGCGAACACCGGGGAGCTGTTTTTT.

Note on this clone: Distinct nucleotide sequences in the sample also encode this CDR3. V usage is TRBV7-3 and J usage is TRBJ2-7; D ambiguous. Deletions cut 1 base from V and 3 bases from J, with 7 bases between. Germline assignment: CDR1 SGHTA and CDR2 FQGTGA. This CDR3 comprises 13 residues. DNA for the CDR3: TGTGCCAGCAGCTTAAGTCCCGGCTACGAGCAGTACTTC. As protein: CASSLSPGYEQYF.

V gene TRBV7-8 combines with J gene TRBJ1-1; D is uncertain. CDR3 length equals 11 residues. CDR1 is SGHVS, CDR2 FQNEAQ, per germline. Trimming took off 5 bases at V and 9 bases at J, with 10 bases between the two ends. CDR3: CASSAAPKAFF. The CDR3 region has the DNA TGTGCCAGCAGCGCCGCCCCTAAAGCTTTCTTT.

The rearrangement joins TRBV10-3 to TRBJ2-3; the D gene is possibly TRBD2 (6 bases). V was pared by 2 bases and J by 2 bases, with 11 bases between. This CDR3 has 15 residues. Germline CDR1 ENHRY, CDR2 SYGVKD. CDR3 nucleotide sequence: TGTGCCATCAGTGAGGGTGGGGGGACCACAGATACGCAGTATTTT. The encoded protein is CAISEGGGTTDTQYF.

In the case of this clone: The same CDR3 also results from other DNA sequences found in this sample. The chain employs TRBV30 and TRBJ1-2; 9 bases are shared with TRBD1. This CDR3 has 14 amino acids. The V and J ends lost 0 bases and 4 bases, in that order; junction bases with no gene match: 3. From germline, CDR1 is GTSNPN and CDR2 SVGIG (reference sequence). CDR3 bases: TGTGCCTGGAGTGTACAGGGGGCCGCCTATGGCTACACCTTC. This gives the protein CAWSVQGAAYGYTF. The whole variable domain, filled in from reference TRBV30 and TRBJ1-2, reads SQTIHQWPATLVQPVGSPLSLECTVEGTSNPNLYWYRQAAGRGLQLLFYSVGIGQISSEVPQNLSASRPQDRQFILSSKKLLLSDSGFYLCAWSVQGAAYGYTFGSGTRLTVV.

This chain joins TRBV12-3 or TRBV12-4 and TRBJ1-2; TRBD1 is a possible D gene (5 bases). CDR3 size: 12 residues. V lost 6 bases to trimming and J lost 7 bases, with 12 bases between them. The CDR3 DNA reads as TGTGCCAGCAGCCCCGGGGGGGTTGGCTACACCTTC. Amino acid sequence: CASSPGGVGYTF.

This clone was observed a single time. This chain joins TRBV18 and TRBJ2-3, with 8 bases aligning to TRBD1. CDR1 and CDR2 from the germline V gene are KGHSH and LQKENI. The V and J ends lost 2 bases and 5 bases, in that order; junction bases with no gene match: 12. The CDR3 runs to 17 residues. The CDR3 DNA sequence: TGTGCCAGCTCACCATCTATGAAGACAGGGGCAAGAGATACGCAGTATTTT. Residues: CASSPSMKTGARDTQYF.

This clone was detected once. This chain connects TRBV9 to TRBJ2-1; 9 bases line up with TRBD1. Germline assignment: CDR1 SGDLS and CDR2 YYNGEE. Germline trimming cut 0 bases from V and 8 bases from J; bases unmatched to any gene: 6. The length of the CDR3 is 15 residues. In DNA form, the CDR3 reads TGTGCCAGCAGCGTAGGTGGGGACAGGGCCCATGAGCAGTTCTTC. This sequence encodes CASSVGGDRAHEQFF.

The DNA of the CDR3 is TGTGCCAGCAGGTTTCCCGGGAACACTGAAGCTTTCTTT. Translated, it gives CASRFPGNTEAFF. J is TRBJ1-1 and V is TRBV11-2; unclear D gene. Looked up from germline, CDR1 is SGHAT and CDR2 is FQNNGV. V was shortened by 6 bases and J by 1 base, with 9 bases between the two germline ends. The CDR3 loop spans 13 amino acids.

CDR3 sequence (DNA): TGTGCCAGCAGTTCCGCGAACACCGGGGAGCTGTTTTTT. This translates into CASSSANTGELFF. J is TRBJ2-2 and V is TRBV6-5, with D uncertain. Trimming shortened V by 4 bases and J by 0 bases, and 3 bases separated the two germline ends. CDR1 is MNHEY and CDR2 is SVGAGI in the germline V gene. This CDR3 comprises 13 residues.

The gene calls are TRBV2 and TRBJ2-1, with 11 bases identical to TRBD2. CDR3 size: 15 residues. Trimming cost V 9 bases and J 9 bases; bases outside gene matches: 13. CDR1 and CDR2 (germline): SNHLY, FYNNEI. DNA for the CDR3: TGTGCCAGTAAGAAAGTAGCGGGGGGGCCCGGTGAGCAGTTCTTC. Translating gives CASKKVAGGPGEQFF.

The gene calls are TRBV24-1 and TRBJ1-5; TRBD1 is a possible D gene (6 bases). The CDR3 sequence is 15 residues long. The V end lost 6 bases, the J end lost 0 bases, and 11 bases lay between the germline ends. Germline CDR1 is KGHDR and CDR2 is SFDVKD. The CDR3 sequence: CATSPRQDSNQPQHF. In DNA, the CDR3 is TGTGCCACCAGTCCCAGACAGGATAGCAATCAGCCCCAGCATTTT.

The rearrangement joins TRBV18 to TRBJ1-5; 7 bases agree with TRBD1. V lost 2 bases, J lost 2 bases, and 12 bases stayed unmatched. This CDR3 has 18 residues. From germline, CDR1 is KGHSH and CDR2 LQKENI. CDR3 DNA sequence: TGTGCCAGCTCACCAGGCAGGGGGGTTTTGTTGGGCAATCAGCCCCAGCATTTT. The encoded protein is CASSPGRGVLLGNQPQHF.